One and the same sample provided the 14 T cell receptor beta chains below, sequenced in a study of beta chain features in type 1 diabetes listed by TCRdb under 2018. Paper-wide results and their limitations: A moderate but significant shortening of TCRB CDR3 length was observed in type 1 diabetes patients in all four CD4+ subsets.

No antigen is known for these receptors. Libraries were constructed by the immunoSEQ multiplex PCR assay. All of the isolated RNA was reverse transcribed with the High Capacity cDNA Reverse Transcription Kit, so expressed TCRB transcripts were sequenced. TCRdb re-hosts the immuneACCESS table, in-frame sequences only. Its copies lack some clones; in the studies checked, an unresolved V gene accounts for under half of them, and the cause for the rest is not known. The sample table holds under 350,000 clones, of which roughly 13% were seen once. The top ten clones comprise over 0.015% of the sample. The sample comprised naive CD4+ T cells from blood. The cell subset or site label on this specimen signifies: true naive CD4+ T cells. These receptors were obtained from a man aged 25 to 45 with type 1 diabetes.

This clone was counted between two and nine times. This chain uses TRBV7-2 with TRBJ1-2; D not certain. The CDR3 is 13 residues long. Deletions cut 1 base from V and 4 bases from J, with 7 bases between. Looked up from germline, CDR1 is SGHTA and CDR2 is FQGNSA. The CDR3 DNA is TGTGCCAGCAGCTTAGGAACAGTCTATGGCTACACCTTC. It codes for CASSLGTVYGYTF.

The V call is TRBV28, the J call TRBJ1-5; D is perhaps TRBD1 (5 bases). Trimming left V 7 bases short and J 0 bases short, with 7 bases between. CDR1 MDHEN and CDR2 SYDVKM come from the germline V gene. The CDR3 spans 13 residues. The CDR3 bases are TGTGCCAGCAATCAGGGTAGCAATCAGCCCCAGCATTTT. Protein sequence: CASNQGSNQPQHF. Together with reference TRBV28 and TRBJ1-5, the CDR3 gives the full variable domain: DVKVTQSSRYLVKRTGEKVFLECVQDMDHENMFWYRQDPGLGLRLIYFSYDVKMKEKGDIPEGYSVSREKKERFSLILESASTNQTSMYLCASNQGSNQPQHFGDGTRLSIL.

This clone was seen just once. Other DNA sequences in this specimen translate into the identical CDR3. V is TRBV5-1 and J is TRBJ1-5, with D possibly being TRBD1 (6 bases). From germline, CDR1 is SGHRS and CDR2 YFSETQ. There are 13 residues in the CDR3. Trimming removed 2 bases from V and 6 bases from J, with 9 bases in between. The CDR3 region has the DNA TGCGCCAGCAGCTTACAGGGAAGTCAGCCCCAGCATTTT. Translated, it gives CASSLQGSQPQHF.

This chain connects TRBV28 to TRBJ1-1; the D gene is possibly TRBD1 (5 bases). Germline CDR1 reads MDHEN; CDR2 reads SYDVKM. The V gene lost 6 bases and the J gene lost 6 bases, with 11 bases spanning the gap. The CDR3 extends over 12 amino acids. CDR3 coding DNA: TGTGCCAGCAGGGGGCTGGTCCCTGAAGCTTTCTTT. Its translation: CASRGLVPEAFF.

The V gene is TRBV28, the J gene TRBJ2-7; the match to TRBD1 covers 8 bases. V shed 4 bases and J 6 bases; nucleotides not matched to a gene: 8. There are 14 residues in the CDR3. The germline V gene encodes CDR1 MDHEN and CDR2 SYDVKM. The CDR3 protein is CASSSHDRGGEQYF. The CDR3, as DNA: TGTGCCAGCAGTTCCCACGACAGGGGAGGCGAGCAGTACTTC.

This clone was found a few times. The chain joins TRBV7-8 to TRBJ1-1, with 8 nucleotides matching TRBD1. This CDR3 has 17 residues. With V trimmed by 5 bases and J by 5 bases, 16 bases remained unmatched. CDR1 is SGHVS, CDR2 FQNEAQ, per germline. In nucleotides, the CDR3 is TGTGCCAGCAGCCCCCATCGGGTCCAGGGGGCTGATACTGAAGCTTTCTTT. Translated: CASSPHRVQGADTEAFF.

There are a few counts of this clone. The chain links TRBV5-1 to TRBJ2-3; 7 bases match TRBD2. The germline CDR1 and CDR2 sequences are SGHRS and YFSETQ. The trim removed 0 bases at V and 2 bases at J, leaving 6 bases unmatched. This CDR3 region has 16 residues. The CDR3 sequence is CASSLAGGGSTDTQYF. CDR3 coding DNA: TGCGCCAGCAGCTTGGCGGGCGGGGGTTCCACAGATACGCAGTATTTT.

This clone has just a few counts. This rearrangement joins TRBV5-1 to TRBJ1-1; tentative D call: TRBD1 (6 bases). The CDR3 is 14 residues long. Looked up from germline, CDR1 is SGHRS and CDR2 is YFSETQ. The V and J ends lost 4 bases and 0 bases respectively, with 10 bases between them. CDR3 DNA: TGCGCCAGCAGCGCTCAGGGGCTGAACACTGAAGCTTTCTTT. This sequence encodes CASSAQGLNTEAFF. The variable domain in full, completed from reference TRBV5-1 and TRBJ1-1, reads KAGVTQTPRYLIKTRGQQVTLSCSPISGHRSVSWYQQTPGQGLQFLFEYFSETQRNKGNFPGRFSGRQFSNSRSEMNVSTLELGDSALYLCASSAQGLNTEAFFGQGTRLTVV.

With respect to this clone: The same CDR3 arises from other DNA sequences in this sample as well. The chain has TRBV29-1 and TRBJ2-6; a possible D gene is TRBD1 (5 bases). Trimming shortened V by 5 bases and J by 0 bases, and 8 bases separated the two germline ends. Germline V gene data show CDR1 as SQVTM and CDR2 as ANQGSEA. This CDR3 has 14 residues. CDR3 DNA sequence: TGCAGCGTTCTTCAGGGCTCTGGGGCCAACGTCCTGACTTTC. Translated, it gives CSVLQGSGANVLTF.

The CDR3 here is CASTRGPQETQYF. The CDR3 region has the DNA TGTGCCAGCACCAGGGGGCCCCAAGAGACCCAGTACTTC. This sequence joins TRBV25-1 and TRBJ2-5; 8 nucleotides agree with TRBD1. The germline V gene has CDR1 MGHDK and CDR2 SYGVNS. Unmatched junction bases numbered 2, after V lost 7 bases and J lost 1 base. The CDR3 has 13 amino acids.

The DNA for the CDR3 is TGCGCCAGCAGCGTCGGGACTAGCGGCCCCGGGGAGCTGTTTTTT. Residues: CASSVGTSGPGELFF. The chain is built from TRBV5-1 and TRBJ2-2, with 11 bases that match TRBD2. This CDR3 contains 15 residues. Trimming cost V 4 bases and J 6 bases; bases outside gene matches: 5. Germline V gene lookup returns CDR1 SGHRS and CDR2 YFSETQ.

The V gene is TRBV5-1, the J gene TRBJ1-1; D perhaps matches TRBD1 (5 bases). Looked up from germline, CDR1 is SGHRS and CDR2 is YFSETQ. CDR3 size: 15 residues. V was trimmed by 4 bases and J by 4 bases, leaving 17 bases between them. The CDR3 loop is CASSRLEKGATEAFF. The CDR3 coding sequence is TGCGCCAGCAGCCGCCTGGAGAAAGGGGCCACTGAAGCTTTCTTT.

This clone was picked up a small number of times. This CDR3 reads CASIGGIRDEQFF. The CDR3 DNA follows: TGTGCCAGCATCGGGGGAATAAGGGATGAGCAGTTCTTC. This chain joins TRBV6-1 and TRBJ2-1; D is possibly TRBD2 (6 bases). This CDR3 spans 13 amino acids. Germline lookup yields CDR1 MNHNS and CDR2 SASEGT. V was clipped by 7 bases and J by 8 bases, with 15 bases between them.

This clone came up once. This chain joins TRBV11-2 and TRBJ2-1; the D gene is possibly TRBD2 (5 bases). The length of the CDR3 is 16 residues. V was cut by 5 bases and J by 4 bases, with 18 bases left in between. Germline V CDR1 and CDR2: SGHAT, FQNNGV. The CDR3 loop is CASSPRRGSSYNEQFF. The CDR3 DNA sequence: TGTGCCAGCAGCCCCCGACGGGGTAGTTCTTACAATGAGCAGTTCTTC.